This TCR beta chain is drawn from a study of cytomegalovirus exposure and HLA in healthy donors. Study findings and constraints: The productive fraction for most TCR beta V segments was about 87% or about 30% in an earlier analysis. In vitro assays verified that three CMV-associated chains recognized CMV antigens specifically. Presence/absence analyses supposed approximately even sequencing depth among donors.

A remark on this clone: The antigen remains unidentified.

The germline CDR1 and CDR2 sequences are SGHVS and FQNEAQ. V was shortened by 5 bases and J by 1 base, with 9 bases between the two germline ends. The CDR3 runs to 14 residues. The PCR ran on 60 Vbeta and 13 Jbeta primers. Clones were read by immunoSEQ multiplex PCR, and TCRdb kept only the in-frame ones, dropping some. The sample contains about 140,000 clones, approximately 71% of which appear only once. The chain links TRBV7-8 to TRBJ1-5; D is perhaps TRBD1 (6 bases). The source of this sequence is a woman in her 50s in good health and CMV-seronegative. The source material was PBMCs. The CDR3 loop is CASSRTVSNQPQHF. The CDR3 nucleotides are TGTGCCAGCAGCCGGACAGTGAGCAATCAGCCCCAGCATTTT. Using reference TRBV7-8 and TRBJ1-5 for the parts outside the CDR3, the full variable domain is GAGVSQSPRYKVAKRGQDVALRCDPISGHVSLFWYQQALGQGPEFLTYFQNEAQLDKSGLPSDRFFAERPEGSVSTLKIQRTQQEDSAVYLCASSRTVSNQPQHFGDGTRLSIL.